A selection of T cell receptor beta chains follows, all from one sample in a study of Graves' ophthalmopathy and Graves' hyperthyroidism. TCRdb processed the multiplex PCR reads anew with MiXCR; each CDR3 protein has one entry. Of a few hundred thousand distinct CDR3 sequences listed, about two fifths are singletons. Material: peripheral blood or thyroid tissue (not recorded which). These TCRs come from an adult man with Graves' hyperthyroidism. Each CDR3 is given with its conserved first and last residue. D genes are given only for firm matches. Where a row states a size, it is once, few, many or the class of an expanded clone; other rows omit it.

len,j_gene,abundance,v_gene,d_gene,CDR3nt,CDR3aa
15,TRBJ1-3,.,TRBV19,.,TGTGCCAGCAGGCGGACACTAGACTCTGGAAACACCATATATTTT,CASRRTLDSGNTIYF
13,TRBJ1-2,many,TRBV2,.,TGTGCCAGCAGGCGGACAGAAGACTATGGCTACACCTTC,CASRRTEDYGYTF
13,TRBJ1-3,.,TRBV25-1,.,TGTGCCAGCAGTGGAGGGGCTGGAAACACCATATATTTT,CASSGGAGNTIYF
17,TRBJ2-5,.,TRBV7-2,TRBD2,TGTGCCAGCAGCTTAGTGTGGCGGGGGGGAAGAAAAGAGACCCAGTACTTC,CASSLVWRGGRKETQYF
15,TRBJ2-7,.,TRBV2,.,TGTGCCAGCAGTGAACGGTGGACGTATTCCTACGAGCAGTACTTC,CASSERWTYSYEQYF
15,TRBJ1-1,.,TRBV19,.,TGTGCCAGTAGTACCTCAGGGGTAGCGGGCACCGAAGCTCTCTTT,CASSTSGVAGTEALF
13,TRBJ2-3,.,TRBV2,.,TGTGCCAGCGGTGAAGGTGGGCAAGATACGCAGTATTTT,CASGEGGQDTQYF
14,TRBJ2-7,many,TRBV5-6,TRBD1,TGTGCCAGCAGCACCCCGGGACAGATGAACGAGCAGTACTTC,CASSTPGQMNEQYF
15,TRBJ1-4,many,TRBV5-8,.,TGTGCCAGCAGCTCGGAGACAGCAACTAATGAAAAACTGTTTTTT,CASSSETATNEKLFF
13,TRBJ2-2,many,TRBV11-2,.,TGTGCCAGCAGCTGGCTGGCCACCGGGGAGCTGTTTTTT,CASSWLATGELFF
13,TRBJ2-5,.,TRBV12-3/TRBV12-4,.,TGTGCCAGCAGTTACACATTCCAAGAGACCCAGTACTTC,CASSYTFQETQYF
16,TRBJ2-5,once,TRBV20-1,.,TGCAGTACTACCCCGGGGGCAGGGTATCAGCAAGAGACCCAGTACTTC,CSTTPGAGYQQETQYF
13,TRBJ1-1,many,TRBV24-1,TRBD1,TGTGCCATAGGTGCAGGGGGTTCCGATGAAGCTTTCTTT,CAIGAGGSDEAFF
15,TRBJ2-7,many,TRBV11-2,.,TGTGCCAGCAGCTTAGTTCTCGGCCAGGGCTACGAGCAGTACTTC,CASSLVLGQGYEQYF
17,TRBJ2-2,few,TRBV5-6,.,TGTGCCAGCAGCTTGGGGAGGGGAGTGATAGACACCGGGGAGCTGTTTTTT,CASSLGRGVIDTGELFF
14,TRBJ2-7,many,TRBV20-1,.,TGCAGTGCTAGAGGGCTAGCGTTTAGGGACGAGCAGTACTTC,CSARGLAFRDEQYF
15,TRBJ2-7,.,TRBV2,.,TGTGCCAGCAAGTGGGCGGGACGGACCTCCTACGAGCAGTACTTC,CASKWAGRTSYEQYF
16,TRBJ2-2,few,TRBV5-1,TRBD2,TGCGCCAGCAGCCCGTTAGCGGGGCCGGGCACCGGGGAGCTGTTTTTT,CASSPLAGPGTGELFF
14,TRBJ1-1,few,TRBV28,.,TGTGCCAGCAGGGCCCCAGGACAAAACACTGAAGCTTTCTTT,CASRAPGQNTEAFF
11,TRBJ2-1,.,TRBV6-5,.,TGTGCCAGCCGCGAGGACAATGAGCAGTTCTTC,CASREDNEQFF
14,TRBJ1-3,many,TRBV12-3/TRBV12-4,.,TGTGCCAGCAGTTCCTTTGGGACCGGAAACACCATATATTTT,CASSSFGTGNTIYF
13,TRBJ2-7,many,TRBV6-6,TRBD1,TGTGCCAGCAGCTACGGGACAGTACGCGAGCAGTACTTC,CASSYGTVREQYF
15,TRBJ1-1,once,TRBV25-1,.,TGTGCCAGCAGCCGGTCGGGGGGAGCGGGCACTGAAGCTTTCTTT,CASSRSGGAGTEAFF
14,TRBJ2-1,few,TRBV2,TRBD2,TGTGCCAGCGGGCTAGCGGCCACGGGGAATGAGCAGTTCTTC,CASGLAATGNEQFF
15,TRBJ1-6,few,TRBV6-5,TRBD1,TGTGCCAGCAGGGAGACAGGGGGCCGTAATTCACCCCTCCACTTT,CASRETGGRNSPLHF
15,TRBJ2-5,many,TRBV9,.,TGTGCCAGCAGCGTACAGACAGGAATCGGGGAGACCCAGTACTTC,CASSVQTGIGETQYF
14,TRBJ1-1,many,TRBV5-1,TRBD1,TGCGCCAGCAGATCGACAGGGCTGAACACTGAAGCTTTCTTT,CASRSTGLNTEAFF
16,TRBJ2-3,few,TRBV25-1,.,TGTGCCAGCAGTGAATATATCGGGGGCGCTTCAGATACGCAGTATTTT,CASSEYIGGASDTQYF
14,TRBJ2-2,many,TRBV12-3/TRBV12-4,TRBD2,TGTGCCAGCAGCCCGTTGAGCGGGGCCGGGGAGCTGTTTTTT,CASSPLSGAGELFF
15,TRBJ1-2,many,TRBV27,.,TGTGCCAGCAGTCACAGGGCAAGGAGTAACTATGGCTACACCTTC,CASSHRARSNYGYTF
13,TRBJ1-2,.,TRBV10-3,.,TGTGCCAGCAGTTTACACGTGACTTATGGCTACACCTTC,CASSLHVTYGYTF
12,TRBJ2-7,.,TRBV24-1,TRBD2,TGTGCCACCAGTGATGGCCCGCTAGCGGGAGTCTTC,CATSDGPLAGVF
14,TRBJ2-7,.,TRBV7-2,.,TGTGCCAGCAGCCCCCGTCCGGTGAACAACGAGCAGTACTTC,CASSPRPVNNEQYF
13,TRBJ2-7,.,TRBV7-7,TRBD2,TGTGCTAGACGACTAGCGGGAGGGCCCGAGCAGTACTTC,CARRLAGGPEQYF
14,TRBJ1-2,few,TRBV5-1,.,TGCACCAGCAGCTTGGGGGAAACGGGTGGAGGCTACACCTTC,CTSSLGETGGGYTF
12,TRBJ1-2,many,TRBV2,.,TGTGCCAGCAACGGGGGTCCCTATGGCTACACCTTC,CASNGGPYGYTF
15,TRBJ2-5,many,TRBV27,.,TGTGCCAGCAGTTTCTTTACTGGGACGGAAGAGACCCAGTACTTC,CASSFFTGTEETQYF
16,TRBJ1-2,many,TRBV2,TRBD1,TGTGCCAGCTCACCCTACACCCGGGACAGGGAGGATGGCTACACCTTC,CASSPYTRDREDGYTF
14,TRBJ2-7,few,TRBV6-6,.,TGTGCCAGCAGTTACCCCGGGTCCCGGACAGTGGATTTCTTC,CASSYPGSRTVDFF
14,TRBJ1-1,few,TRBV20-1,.,TGCAGTGCTAGAGATAAGATAGGGGCCCCTGAAGCTTTCTTT,CSARDKIGAPEAFF
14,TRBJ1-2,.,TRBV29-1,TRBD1,TGCAGCAGTCGGGGACAGGGAGGTAACTATGGCTACACCTTC,CSSRGQGGNYGYTF
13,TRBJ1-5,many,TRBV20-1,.,TGCAGTGCTAGACAGGGGCCAGATCAGCCCCAGCATTTT,CSARQGPDQPQHF
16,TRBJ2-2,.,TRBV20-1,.,TGCAGTGCTAGATTCTCGGGGCGACCTAACACCGGGGAGCTGTTTTTT,CSARFSGRPNTGELFF
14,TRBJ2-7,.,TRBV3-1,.,TGTGCCAGCAGCCAAGATGGGTCCCTCTACGAGCAGTACTTC,CASSQDGSLYEQYF